Each of the 10 T cell receptor beta chains below was sequenced from the same sample in a study of tumor-infiltrating lymphocytes in primary liver carcinoma. For blood RNA, unsorted whole blood served as the source, and germline DNA was extracted too. Making TCR beta cDNA involved approximately 480 ng total RNA and a constant-region primer. Libraries covering TCR beta were generated through three nested multiplex PCR rounds (using a slightly modified ARM-PCR). Forward primers for TRBV1-TRBV30 and a C-beta reverse primer served the first two PCR rounds, at 10 cycles each. Using its own MiXCR run on the multiplex PCR reads, TCRdb lists one record per CDR3 protein. This sample carries about 320,000 distinct CDR3 sequences, around three fifths of them seen once, and the ten largest clones take approximately 9.4%. Sequences were obtained from peripheral blood. The receptors were gathered from a middle-aged man with primary liver carcinoma and hepatitis B virus infection.

This clonotype was found many times. The CDR3 here is CASSTSTLAGVRSKNIQYF. The CDR3 DNA reads as TGTGCCAGTTCGACTTCGACTCTAGCGGGAGTTAGGAGCAAAAACATTCAGTACTTC. The chain carries TRBV6-2 or TRBV6-3 and TRBJ2-4, with TRBD2 identical over 10 bases. CDR1 is MNHEY and CDR2 is SVGEGT in the germline V gene. Trimming cost V 9 bases and J 3 bases; bases outside gene matches: 20. There are 19 residues in the CDR3.

As for this clonotype: Germline is not matched at one junction end, which may reflect a read error. The V gene is TRBV6-2 or TRBV6-3, the J gene TRBJ2-3, with TRBD2 identical over 13 bases. The CDR3 covers 16 residues. CDR1 MNHEY and CDR2 SVGEGT come from the germline V gene. The CDR3 DNA reads as TGTGCCAGCACCGGACGGACTAGCGGGAGCACAGATACGCAGTATTGG. Translation: CASTGRTSGSTDTQYW.

Details on this clonotype: A read error is possible here, since a much larger clone lies one base away. The chain uses TRBV14 and TRBJ2-2; 9 bases line up with TRBD2. Looked up from germline, CDR1 is SGHDN and CDR2 is FVKESK. The CDR3 extends over 16 amino acids. The CDR3 region has the DNA TGTGCCAGCAGCCGTGGACTAGCGTCGAACATCGGGGAGCTGTTTTTT. Amino acids: CASSRGLASNIGELFF.

With respect to this clonotype: A much larger clone is a single base away; this may be a read error. The chain couples TRBV5-6 to TRBJ2-7, with D perhaps assigned TRBD1 or TRBD2 (5 bases each). The CDR3 has 14 residues. Germline CDR1 SGHDT, CDR2 YYEEEE. The DNA for the CDR3 is TGTGCCAGCAGCTCGCCGGGACGGGGCTACAAGCAGTACTTC. Translating it yields CASSSPGRGYKQYF.

The chain carries TRBV5-1 and TRBJ1-5; no reliable D call. This CDR3 comprises 13 residues. V shed 2 bases and J shed 6 bases, with 9 bases lying between them. The germline gives CDR1 SGHRS, CDR2 YFSETQ. The DNA for the CDR3 is TGCGCCAGCAGCTTTGGGGAAGGTCAGCCCCAGCATTTT. Its protein is CASSFGEGQPQHF. The whole variable domain, remainder taken from reference TRBV5-1 and TRBJ1-5, is KAGVTQTPRYLIKTRGQQVTLSCSPISGHRSVSWYQQTPGQGLQFLFEYFSETQRNKGNFPGRFSGRQFSNSRSEMNVSTLELGDSALYLCASSFGEGQPQHFGDGTRLSIL.

This chain uses TRBV4-3 with TRBJ1-6; D remains ambiguous. Germline V lookup: CDR1 LGHNA, CDR2 YSLEER. CDR3 length: 14 amino acids. The germline V and J ends were trimmed by 0 bases and 9 bases, with 9 bases remaining between them. The CDR3 DNA is TGCGCCAGCAGCCAAGATTTTACCGGTTCACCCCTCCACTTT. Encoded protein: CASSQDFTGSPLHF.

Concerning this clonotype: It may be a read error: a sequence one base away is much more abundant. The chain combines TRBV4-3 with TRBJ2-5, with 9 bases fitting TRBD1. CDR1 and CDR2 from the germline V gene are LGHNA and YSLEER. CDR3 size: 15 residues. CDR3 sequence: CASSQEDRGGETHYF. The DNA for the CDR3 is TGCGCCAGCAGCCAAGAAGACAGGGGGGGCGAGACCCATTACTTC.

The rearrangement joins TRBV5-1 to TRBJ1-1; 9 bases fit TRBD1. From germline, CDR1 is SGHRS and CDR2 YFSETQ. This CDR3 has 15 residues. J was trimmed by 3 bases and V by 4 bases; bases with no gene match: 7. CDR3 sequence: CASSQRQGGYTEAFF. The DNA for the CDR3 is TGCGCCAGCAGCCAGAGACAGGGGGGATACACTGAAGCTTTCTTT.

This clonotype was detected many times. The V call is TRBV6-2 or TRBV6-3, the J call TRBJ2-7, with TRBD2 matching 14 bases. The germline CDR1 and CDR2 sequences are MNHEY and SVGEGT. CDR3 length equals 19 residues. Trimming took 5 bases from V and 0 from J; bases not matched to a gene: 12. In DNA, the CDR3 is TGTGCCAGCAGTCCGGGACTAGCGGGAGTATCCGCTATCTCCTACGAGCAGTACTTC. Its protein is CASSPGLAGVSAISYEQYF.

This rearrangement joins TRBV5-6 to TRBJ2-1; 8 bases agree with TRBD1. CDR1 and CDR2 (germline): SGHDT, YYEEEE. V was clipped by 4 bases and J by 13 bases; unmatched bases: 19. This CDR3 has 16 amino acids. CDR3 protein: CASSRTGLRSYSEQFF. As DNA, the CDR3 is TGTGCCAGCAGCCGGACAGGGTTGCGGTCCTACAGTGAACAGTTCTTC.